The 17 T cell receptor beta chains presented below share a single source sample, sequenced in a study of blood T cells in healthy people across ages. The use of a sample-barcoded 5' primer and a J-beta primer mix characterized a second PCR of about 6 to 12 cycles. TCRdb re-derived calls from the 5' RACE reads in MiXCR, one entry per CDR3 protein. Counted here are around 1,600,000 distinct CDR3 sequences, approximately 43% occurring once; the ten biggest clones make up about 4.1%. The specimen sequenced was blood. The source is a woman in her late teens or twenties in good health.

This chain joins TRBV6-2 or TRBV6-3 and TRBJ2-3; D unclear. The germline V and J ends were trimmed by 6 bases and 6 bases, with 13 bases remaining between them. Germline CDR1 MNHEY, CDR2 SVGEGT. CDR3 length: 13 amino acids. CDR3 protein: CASSRLEWDTQYF. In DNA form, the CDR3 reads TGTGCCAGCAGCCGCCTGGAATGGGATACGCAGTATTTT.

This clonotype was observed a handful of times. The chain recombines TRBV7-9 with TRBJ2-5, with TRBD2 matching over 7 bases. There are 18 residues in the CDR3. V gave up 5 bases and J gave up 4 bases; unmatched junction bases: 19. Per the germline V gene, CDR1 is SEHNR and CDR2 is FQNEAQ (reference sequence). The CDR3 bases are TGTGCCAGCAGCATGTCACCTGAAATTTGGGGGGGACCAGAGACCCAGTACTTC. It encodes CASSMSPEIWGGPETQYF.

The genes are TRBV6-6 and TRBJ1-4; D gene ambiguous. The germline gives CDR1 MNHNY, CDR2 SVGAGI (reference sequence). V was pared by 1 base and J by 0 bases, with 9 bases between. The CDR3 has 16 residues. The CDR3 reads CASSYFQTATNEKLFF. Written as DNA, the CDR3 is TGTGCCAGCAGTTACTTCCAGACTGCAACTAATGAAAAACTGTTTTTT.

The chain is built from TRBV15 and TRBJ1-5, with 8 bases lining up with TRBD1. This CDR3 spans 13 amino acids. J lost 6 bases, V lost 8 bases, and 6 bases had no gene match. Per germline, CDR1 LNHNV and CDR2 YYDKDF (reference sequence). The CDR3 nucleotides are TGTGCCACCGCACAGGACAGGGCTCAGCCCCAGCATTTT. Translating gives CATAQDRAQPQHF.

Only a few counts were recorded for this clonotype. The CDR3 loop reads CASSPVDGELFF. Written as DNA, the CDR3 is TGCGCCAGCAGTCCAGTAGACGGGGAGCTGTTTTTT. The chain carries TRBV4-3 and TRBJ2-2; D is undetermined. This CDR3 has 12 residues. Deletions cut 6 bases from V and 7 bases from J, with 9 bases between. CDR1 is LGHNA and CDR2 is YSLEER in the germline V gene.

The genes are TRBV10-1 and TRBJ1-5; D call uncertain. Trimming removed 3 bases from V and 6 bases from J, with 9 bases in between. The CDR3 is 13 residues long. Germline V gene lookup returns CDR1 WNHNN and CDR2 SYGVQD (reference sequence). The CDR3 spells CASSEDISQPQHF. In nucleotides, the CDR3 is TGCGCCAGCAGTGAAGATATATCTCAGCCCCAGCATTTT.

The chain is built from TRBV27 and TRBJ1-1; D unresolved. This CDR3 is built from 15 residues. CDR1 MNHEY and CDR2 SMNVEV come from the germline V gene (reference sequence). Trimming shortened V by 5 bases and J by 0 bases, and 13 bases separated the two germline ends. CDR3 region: CASSALLTMNTEAFF. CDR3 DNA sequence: TGTGCCAGCAGTGCCCTCCTCACGATGAACACTGAAGCTTTCTTT.

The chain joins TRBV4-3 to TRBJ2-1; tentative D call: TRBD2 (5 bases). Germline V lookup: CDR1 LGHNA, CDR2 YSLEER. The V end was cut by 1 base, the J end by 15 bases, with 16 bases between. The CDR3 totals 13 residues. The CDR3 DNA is TGCGCCAGCAGCCAAGTCCCTAGCCTGCGTGTGTTCTTC. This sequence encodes CASSQVPSLRVFF.

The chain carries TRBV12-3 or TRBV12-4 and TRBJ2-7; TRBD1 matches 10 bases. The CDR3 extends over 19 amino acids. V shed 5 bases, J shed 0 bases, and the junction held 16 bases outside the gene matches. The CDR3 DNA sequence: TGTGCCAGCAGTCCAACCTTGGGACAGGGGTCATCTTCCTCCTACGAGCAGTACTTC. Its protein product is CASSPTLGQGSSSSYEQYF.

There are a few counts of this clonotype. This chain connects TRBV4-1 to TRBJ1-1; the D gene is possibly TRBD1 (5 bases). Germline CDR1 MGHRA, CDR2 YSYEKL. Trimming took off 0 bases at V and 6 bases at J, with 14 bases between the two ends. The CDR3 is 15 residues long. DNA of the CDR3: TGCGCCAGCAGCCAAGAGATGACAGCAGACGCTGAAGCTTTCTTT. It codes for CASSQEMTADAEAFF.

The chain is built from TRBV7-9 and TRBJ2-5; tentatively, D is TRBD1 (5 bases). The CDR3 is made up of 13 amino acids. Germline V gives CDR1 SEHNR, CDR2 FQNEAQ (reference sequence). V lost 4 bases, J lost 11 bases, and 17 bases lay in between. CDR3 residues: CASSSDPDNEQYF. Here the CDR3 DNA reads TGTGCCAGCAGCTCCGACCCGGACAATGAGCAGTACTTC.

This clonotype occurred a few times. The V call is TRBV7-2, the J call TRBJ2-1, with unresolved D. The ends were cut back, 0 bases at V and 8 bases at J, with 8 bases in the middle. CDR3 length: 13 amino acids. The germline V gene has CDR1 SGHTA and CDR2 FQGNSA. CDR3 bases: TGTGCCAGCAGCTTAGCGAGCCGGGATGAGCAGTTCTTC. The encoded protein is CASSLASRDEQFF. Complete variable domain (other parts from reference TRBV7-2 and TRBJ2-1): GAGVSQSPSNKVTEKGKDVELRCDPISGHTALYWYRQSLGQGLEFLIYFQGNSAPDKSGLPSDRFSAERTGGSVSTLTIQRTQQEDSAVYLCASSLASRDEQFFGPGTRLTVL.

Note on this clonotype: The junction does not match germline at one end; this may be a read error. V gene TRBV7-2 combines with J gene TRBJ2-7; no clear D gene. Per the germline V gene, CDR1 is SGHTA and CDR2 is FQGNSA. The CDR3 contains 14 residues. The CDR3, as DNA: TGTGCCAGCAGTGGGCCTACCTCCTCCCACGAGCAGTACTTC. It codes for CASSGPTSSHEQYF.

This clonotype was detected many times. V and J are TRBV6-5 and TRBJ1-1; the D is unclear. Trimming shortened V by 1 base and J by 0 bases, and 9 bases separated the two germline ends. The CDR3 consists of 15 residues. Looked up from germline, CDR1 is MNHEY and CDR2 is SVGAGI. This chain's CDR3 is CASSYLDPMNTEAFF. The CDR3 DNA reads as TGTGCCAGCAGTTACTTGGACCCGATGAACACTGAAGCTTTCTTT.

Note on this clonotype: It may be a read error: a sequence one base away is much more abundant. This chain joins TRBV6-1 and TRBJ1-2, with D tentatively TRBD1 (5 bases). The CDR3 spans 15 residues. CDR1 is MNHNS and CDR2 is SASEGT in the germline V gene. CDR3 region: CAGSETDITSRGYTF. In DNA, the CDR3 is TGTGCCGGCAGTGAAACGGACATCACCAGCCGTGGCTACACCTTC.

CDR3 region: CASSQDASGRGEQFF. CDR3 DNA sequence: TGCGCCAGCAGCCAAGATGCCAGCGGGAGGGGTGAGCAGTTCTTC. The V call is TRBV4-3, the J call TRBJ2-1; 10 bases are shared with TRBD2. The germline V gene encodes CDR1 LGHNA and CDR2 YSLEER. The CDR3 covers 15 residues. V shed 0 bases, J shed 9 bases, and the junction held 5 bases outside the gene matches.

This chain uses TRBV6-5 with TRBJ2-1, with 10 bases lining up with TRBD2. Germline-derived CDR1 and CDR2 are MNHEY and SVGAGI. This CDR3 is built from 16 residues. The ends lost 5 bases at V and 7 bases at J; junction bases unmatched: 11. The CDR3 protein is CASSPITSGTRNEQFF. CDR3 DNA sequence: TGTGCCAGCAGTCCCATAACTAGCGGGACGCGTAATGAGCAGTTCTTC.